A selection of T cell receptor beta chains follows, all from one sample in a study of T-cell memory formation after mild COVID-19. One entry per CDR3 protein, called by TCRdb with MiXCR from the 5' RACE reads. The table records tens of thousands of distinct CDR3 sequences, roughly a sixth of them present only once. The sample taken for sequencing was PBMCs or a T cell subset sorted from them (not recorded which). Every receptor here comes from an adult woman who had mild COVID-19 (a few samples of this study predate the infection). Cell type and time point are not known. The CDR3 runs from the conserved cysteine through the conserved F or W. The D gene is left open where the match is weak. Only part of the rows carry a size: once, few, many, or a class if the clone is expanded.

V gene	clone size	D gene	J gene	CDR3 protein	CDR3 DNA
TRBV12-3/TRBV12-4	-	-	TRBJ1-2	CASSLAGQVNDGYTF	TGTGCCAGCAGTTTAGCGGGCCAGGTGAACGATGGCTACACCTTC
TRBV11-2	-	TRBD1	TRBJ2-7	CASSQRDRHYEQYF	TGTGCCAGCAGCCAAAGGGACAGACACTACGAGCAGTACTTC
TRBV20-1	-	TRBD2	TRBJ2-3	CSAINRGTSGEPVGTDTQYF	TGCAGTGCTATTAATCGCGGGACTAGCGGGGAGCCTGTTGGGACAGATACGCAGTATTTT
TRBV7-9	-	-	TRBJ2-7	CASSRRDNYEQYF	TGTGCCAGCAGCCGCAGGGACAACTACGAGCAGTACTTC
TRBV4-2	few	TRBD2	TRBJ2-7	CASSQTAGFSYEQYF	TGTGCCAGCAGCCAAACAGCGGGGTTCTCCTACGAGCAGTACTTC
TRBV4-1	few	TRBD1	TRBJ1-6	CASSQGTAYNSPLHF	TGCGCCAGCAGCCAGGGGACAGCTTATAATTCACCCCTCCACTTT
TRBV24-1	few	TRBD1	TRBJ1-5	CATRGPGQGYHF	TGTGCCACCAGGGGACCCGGACAGGGCTACCATTTT
TRBV6-5	few	TRBD2	TRBJ2-1	CASSRNVLARYNEQFF	TGTGCCAGCAGCCGAAATGTACTAGCGCGCTACAATGAGCAGTTCTTC
TRBV7-9	once	-	TRBJ1-2	CASSPSTLTNYGYTF	TGTGCCAGCAGCCCCAGTACGCTAACTAACTATGGCTACACCTTC
TRBV4-1	few	TRBD1	TRBJ2-5	CASSQVQGDRETQYF	TGCGCCAGCAGCCAGGTCCAGGGGGACAGAGAGACCCAGTACTTC
TRBV20-1	many	TRBD2	TRBJ2-3	CSARDQAGGDTDTQYF	TGCAGTGCTAGAGACCAAGCGGGAGGGGACACAGATACGCAGTATTTT
TRBV27	-	-	TRBJ2-6	CASSHRSGANVLTF	TGTGCCAGCAGCCACCGCTCTGGGGCCAACGTCCTGACTTTC
TRBV7-8	-	-	TRBJ2-3	CASSQTRNTQYF	TGTGCCAGCAGCCAAACCCGAAACACGCAGTATTTT
TRBV12-3/TRBV12-4	-	-	TRBJ2-1	CASSPLPLQANEQFF	TGTGCCAGCAGTCCTCTCCCCCTCCAAGCAAATGAGCAGTTCTTC
TRBV7-6	few	-	TRBJ2-5	CASSPEGRKETQYF	TGTGCCAGCAGCCCCGAGGGACGGAAAGAGACCCAGTACTTC
TRBV6-1	few	TRBD1	TRBJ2-3	CASSENRGSLSTDTQYF	TGTGCCAGCAGTGAGAACAGGGGGAGTCTGAGCACAGATACGCAGTATTTT
TRBV12-3/TRBV12-4	-	-	TRBJ2-7	CASSSISRGPSYEQYF	TGTGCCAGCAGTAGTATATCAAGGGGACCTTCCTACGAGCAGTACTTC
TRBV9	few	-	TRBJ2-1	CASSAGLPGEQFF	TGTGCCAGCAGCGCCGGACTACCGGGCGAGCAGTTCTTC
TRBV9	many	-	TRBJ2-7	CASSVGSQGNEQYF	TGTGCCAGCAGCGTAGGGTCACAGGGAAACGAGCAGTACTTC
TRBV6-1	-	TRBD1	TRBJ2-7	CASSDGTGGYEQYF	TGTGCCAGCAGTGACGGGACAGGGGGTTACGAGCAGTACTTC
TRBV20-1	few	-	TRBJ2-1	CSAQTWGNEQFF	TGCAGTGCTCAGACCTGGGGCAATGAGCAGTTCTTC
TRBV6-2/TRBV6-3	few	-	TRBJ2-5	CASIRRGYQETQYF	TGTGCCAGCATTCGGAGAGGGTACCAAGAGACCCAGTACTTC
TRBV2	-	TRBD2	TRBJ2-1	CASRTAWTSEYNEQFF	TGTGCCAGCAGGACAGCATGGACTAGCGAGTACAATGAGCAGTTCTTC
TRBV19	few	-	TRBJ2-7	CASSIGSYEQYF	TGTGCCAGTAGTATAGGCTCCTACGAGCAGTACTTC
TRBV6-5	many	TRBD2	TRBJ2-2	CASSYGTSVMNTGELFF	TGTGCCAGCAGTTACGGGACTAGCGTCATGAACACCGGGGAGCTGTTTTTT
TRBV15	few	-	TRBJ2-3	CATSRVLGGTDTQYF	TGTGCCACCAGCAGAGTACTTGGGGGCACAGATACGCAGTATTTT
TRBV28	-	TRBD2	TRBJ2-2	CASSPSQGLAYTGELFF	TGTGCCAGCAGTCCGAGTCAAGGACTAGCGTACACCGGGGAGCTGTTTTTT